This T cell receptor beta chain emerged from a study of patients and donors after allogeneic stem cell transplantation. Per germline, CDR1 MDHEN and CDR2 SYDVKM. Trimming stripped 4 bases from V and 19 bases from J, with 17 bases between. The CDR3 sequence is 12 residues long. MiXCR was run by TCRdb on the RT-PCR reads, yielding one entry per CDR3 protein. The data hold tens of thousands of distinct CDR3 sequences, with about an eighth observed a single time. There are a few counts of this clonotype. The chain employs TRBV28 and TRBJ1-6; unclear D gene. The receptor comes from a human donor who was either an allogeneic HSCT recipient or a stem cell or donor lymphocyte infusion donor (not recorded which). It is not recorded whose cells these are; they may come from a transplant donor. Sequencing was carried out using blood, either unsorted or a sorted T cell fraction (not recorded which). The CDR3 DNA reads as TGTGCCAGCAGTTCCGCGGTCGGGATGTTTCACTTT. Its protein product is CASSSAVGMFHF.